One and the same sample provided the 11 T cell receptor beta chains below, sequenced in a study of Ad26.COV2.S vaccination and SARS-CoV-2 variants. Treatment of the sample: roughly 20 received Ad26.COV2.S at low or high dose, single or two shots; about 5 received placebo; per-sample allocation not given. The investigators took samples on day 63 after the first vaccine or placebo injection. Profiled with immunoSEQ multiplex PCR; TCRdb holds only in-frame clones, not every one. The sample lists around 270,000 clones, roughly nine tenths occurring once. Sequenced material: peripheral blood, taken in a trial of Ad26.COV2.S vaccine versus placebo. These receptors all stem from a person aged 18-60 years who received the Ad26.COV2.S COVID-19 vaccine or a placebo.

The V and J genes are TRBV7-2 and TRBJ2-1; D ambiguous. The V gene lost 5 bases and the J gene lost 4 bases, with 6 bases spanning the gap. The CDR3 runs to 12 residues. Germline CDR1 is SGHTA and CDR2 is FQGNSA. The DNA of the CDR3 is TGTGCCAGCAGCCAAGCGTACAATGAGCAGTTCTTC. It is translated as CASSQAYNEQFF.

The chain links TRBV7-2 to TRBJ2-3, with unresolved D. The CDR3 spans 14 residues. Germline-derived CDR1 and CDR2 are SGHTA and FQGNSA. V gave up 1 base and J gave up 4 bases, with 9 bases separating them. CDR3: CASSLDPGADTQYF. The CDR3, as DNA: TGTGCCAGCAGCTTAGATCCGGGCGCAGATACGCAGTATTTT.

This chain joins TRBV4-3 and TRBJ2-6, with a tentative D call TRBD2 (6 bases). Germline V lookup: CDR1 LGHNA, CDR2 YSLEER. The CDR3 spans 20 residues. Trimming stripped 3 bases from V and 0 bases from J, with 21 bases between. The CDR3 DNA reads TGCGCCAGCAGCCAGGACCCTGCGGCGCGGGGAACCTCTGGGGCCAACGTCCTGACTTTC. Translated: CASSQDPAARGTSGANVLTF.

V usage is TRBV7-2 and J usage is TRBJ2-3, with D perhaps TRBD1 (5 bases). The V gene lost 1 base and the J gene lost 2 bases, with 7 bases spanning the gap. The CDR3 sequence is 14 residues long. Germline V gene data show CDR1 as SGHTA and CDR2 as FQGNSA. CDR3 loop: CASSLVGPTDTQYF. In DNA, the CDR3 is TGTGCCAGCAGCTTAGTGGGGCCCACAGATACGCAGTATTTT.

The chain uses TRBV19 and TRBJ1-1; TRBD1 might be the D (5 bases). V was clipped by 7 bases and J by 1 base, with 19 bases between them. CDR1 is LNHDA, CDR2 SQIVND, per germline (reference sequence). This CDR3 spans 16 amino acids. The CDR3 loop reads CASIDRGKRRNTEAFF. CDR3 sequence (DNA): TGTGCCAGTATTGACCGGGGCAAGAGAAGGAACACTGAAGCTTTCTTT.

The rearrangement uses TRBV2 and TRBJ2-3, with TRBD1 identical over 9 bases. The junction had 8 bases not matched to a gene; V was cut back by 5 bases and J by 2 bases. This CDR3 is built from 16 residues. Germline V gene data show CDR1 as SNHLY and CDR2 as FYNNEI. CDR3 DNA: TGTGCCAGCAGTTCCGGGACAGGGAAGGACACAGATACGCAGTATTTT. As protein: CASSSGTGKDTDTQYF.

This chain uses TRBV5-6 with TRBJ2-7, with 7 bases aligning to TRBD1. This CDR3 spans 18 amino acids. Germline V gene lookup returns CDR1 SGHDT and CDR2 YYEEEE. The trim removed 3 bases at V and 5 bases at J, leaving 20 bases unmatched. DNA for the CDR3: TGTGCCAGCAGCTACGGGGTGGGTTGGACAGGCTTAAGAGACGAGCAGTACGTC. Its protein product is CASSYGVGWTGLRDEQYV.

The chain has TRBV5-8 and TRBJ1-5; tentative D call: TRBD1 (6 bases). CDR1 and CDR2 (germline): SGHTS, YDEGEE. The CDR3 is 16 amino acids. V was pared by 1 base and J by 2 bases, with 13 bases between. CDR3 sequence reads: CASSLWGLYGNQPQHF. DNA of the CDR3: TGTGCCAGCAGCTTGTGGGGGCTCTATGGCAATCAGCCCCAGCATTTT.

The V call is TRBV5-6, the J call TRBJ1-2; no clear D gene. CDR3 length equals 16 residues. V was cut by 1 base and J by 0 bases, with 13 bases left in between. CDR1 is SGHDT, CDR2 YYEEEE, per germline. The CDR3, as DNA: TGTGCCAGCAGCTTGTTCTGGGCCGTAGCTAACTATGGCTACACCTTC. Its protein is CASSLFWAVANYGYTF.

The chain recombines TRBV7-9 with TRBJ1-2; D is perhaps TRBD1 (6 bases). The CDR3 covers 13 residues. Germline V lookup: CDR1 SEHNR, CDR2 FQNEAQ (reference sequence). V lost 6 bases, J lost 4 bases, and 12 bases lay in between. The CDR3 nucleotides are TGTGCCAGCAGTTCGGGACACGGCTATGGCTACACCTTC. Translated, it gives CASSSGHGYGYTF. Using reference TRBV7-9 and TRBJ1-2 for the parts outside the CDR3, the full variable domain is DTGVSQNPRHKITKRGQNVTFRCDPISEHNRLYWYRQTLGQGPEFLTYFQNEAQLEKSRLLSDRFSAERPKGSFSTLEIQRTEQGDSAMYLCASSSGHGYGYTFGSGTRLTVV.

The chain employs TRBV6-5 and TRBJ1-2; D possibly corresponds to TRBD1 (6 bases). Trimming left V 7 bases short and J 4 bases short, with 16 bases between. The CDR3 sequence is 14 residues long. Germline CDR1 reads MNHEY; CDR2 reads SVGAGI. The DNA of the CDR3 is TGTGCCAGCAACCCACAGGGTACCGCCTATGGCTACACCTTC. Its translation is CASNPQGTAYGYTF.